This TCR beta chain was sequenced in a study of blood T cells in healthy people across ages. The V gene's germline CDR1 is SGHTA and CDR2 FQGNSA. The CDR3 is 14 residues long. PCR was performed a second time for about 6 to 12 cycles using a sample-barcoded 5' primer and a J-beta primer mix. TCRdb called the 5' RACE reads again in MiXCR, with one record for every CDR3 protein. The sample lists roughly 930,000 distinct CDR3 sequences, about 48% occurring once. The origin of this receptor is a man between 25 and 39 years old in good health. The specimen was blood. The V call is TRBV7-2, the J call TRBJ2-4; D not certain. The J call may be wrong; the DNA end is better matched by TRBJ2-7. In DNA, the CDR3 is TGTGCCAGCAGCCCCGATTCTTTTTCGGCCGAGCAGTACTTC. Protein sequence: CASSPDSFSAEQYF.